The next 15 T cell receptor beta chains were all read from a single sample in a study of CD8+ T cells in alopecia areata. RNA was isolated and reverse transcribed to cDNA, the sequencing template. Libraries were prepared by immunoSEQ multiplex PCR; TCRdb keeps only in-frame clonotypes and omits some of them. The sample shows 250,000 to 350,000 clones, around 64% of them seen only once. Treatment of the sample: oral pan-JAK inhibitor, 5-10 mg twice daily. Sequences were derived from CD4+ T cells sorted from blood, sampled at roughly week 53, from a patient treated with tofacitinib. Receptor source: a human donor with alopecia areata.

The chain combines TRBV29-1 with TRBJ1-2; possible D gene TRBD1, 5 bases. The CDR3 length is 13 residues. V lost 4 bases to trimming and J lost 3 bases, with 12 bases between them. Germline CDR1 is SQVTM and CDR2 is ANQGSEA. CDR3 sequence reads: CSVGSGTDYGYTF. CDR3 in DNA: TGCAGCGTTGGATCCGGGACGGACTATGGCTACACCTTC.

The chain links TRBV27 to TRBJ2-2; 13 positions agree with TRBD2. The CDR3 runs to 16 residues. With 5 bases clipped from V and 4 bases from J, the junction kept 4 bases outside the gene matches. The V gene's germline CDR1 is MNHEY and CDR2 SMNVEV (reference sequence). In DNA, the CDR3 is TGTGCCAGCAGTGTACGGACTAGCGGGGGCACCGGGGAGCTGTTTTTT. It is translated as CASSVRTSGGTGELFF.

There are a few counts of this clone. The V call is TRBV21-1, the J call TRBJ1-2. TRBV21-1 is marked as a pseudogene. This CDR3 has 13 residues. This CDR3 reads CASSKSSDYGYTF. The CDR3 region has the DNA TGTGCCAGCAGCAAAAGCTCGGACTATGGCTACACCTTC.

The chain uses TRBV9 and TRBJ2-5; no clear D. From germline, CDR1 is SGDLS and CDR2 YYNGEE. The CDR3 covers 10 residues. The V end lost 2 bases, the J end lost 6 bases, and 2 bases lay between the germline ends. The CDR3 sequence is CASSVKTQYF. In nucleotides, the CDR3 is TGTGCCAGCAGCGTGAAGACCCAGTACTTC.

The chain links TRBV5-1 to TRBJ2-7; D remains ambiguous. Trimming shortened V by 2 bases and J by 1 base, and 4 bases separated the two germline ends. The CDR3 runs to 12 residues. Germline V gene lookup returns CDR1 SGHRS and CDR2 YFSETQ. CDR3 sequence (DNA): TGCGCCAGCAGCTTCGGGTCCTACGAGCAGTACTTC. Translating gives CASSFGSYEQYF.

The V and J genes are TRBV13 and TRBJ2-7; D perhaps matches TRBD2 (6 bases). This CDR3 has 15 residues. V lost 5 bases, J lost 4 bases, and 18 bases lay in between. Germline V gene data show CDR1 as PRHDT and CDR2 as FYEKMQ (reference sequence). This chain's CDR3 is CASSPAGQWDYEQYF. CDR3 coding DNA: TGTGCCAGCAGCCCAGCGGGTCAGTGGGATTACGAGCAGTACTTC.

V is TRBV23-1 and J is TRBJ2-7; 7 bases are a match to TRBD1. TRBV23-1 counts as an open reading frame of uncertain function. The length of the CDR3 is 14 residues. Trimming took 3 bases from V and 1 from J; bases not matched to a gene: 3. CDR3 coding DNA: TGCGCCAGCAGTCACGGGACAGTTTCCTACGAGCAGTACTTC. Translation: CASSHGTVSYEQYF.

CDR3 in amino acids: CSVHGGSTDTQYF. The CDR3 nucleotides are TGCAGCGTTCACGGGGGGAGCACAGATACGCAGTATTTT. V usage is TRBV29-1 and J usage is TRBJ2-3; 7 positions agree with TRBD2. Germline V gene lookup returns CDR1 SQVTM and CDR2 ANQGSEA. The CDR3 is 13 amino acids. Trimming cost V 5 bases and J 0 bases; bases outside gene matches: 2.

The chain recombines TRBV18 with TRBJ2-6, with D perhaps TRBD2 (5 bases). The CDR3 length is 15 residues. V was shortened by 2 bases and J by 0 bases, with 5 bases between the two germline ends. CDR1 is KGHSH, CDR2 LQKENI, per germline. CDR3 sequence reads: CASSPAGSGANVLTF. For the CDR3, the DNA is TGTGCCAGCTCACCAGCGGGCTCTGGGGCCAACGTCCTGACTTTC.

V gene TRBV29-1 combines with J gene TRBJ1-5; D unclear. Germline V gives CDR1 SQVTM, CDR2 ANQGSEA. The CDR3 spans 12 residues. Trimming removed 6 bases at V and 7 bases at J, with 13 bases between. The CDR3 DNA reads TGCAGCGTGAGGTGGGGAGACCAGCCCCAGCATTTT. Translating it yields CSVRWGDQPQHF.

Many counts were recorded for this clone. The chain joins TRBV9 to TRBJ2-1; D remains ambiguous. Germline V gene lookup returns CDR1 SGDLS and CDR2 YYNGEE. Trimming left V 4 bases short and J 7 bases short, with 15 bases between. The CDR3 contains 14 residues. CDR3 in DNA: TGTGCCAGCAGCCCCCGCTCCCAAAGGAATGAGCAGTTCTTC. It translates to CASSPRSQRNEQFF.

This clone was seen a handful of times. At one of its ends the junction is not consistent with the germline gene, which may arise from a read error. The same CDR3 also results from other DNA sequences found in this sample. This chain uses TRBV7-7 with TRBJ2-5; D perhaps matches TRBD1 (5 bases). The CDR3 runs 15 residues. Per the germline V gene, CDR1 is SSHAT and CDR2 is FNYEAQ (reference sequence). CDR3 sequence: CASSLGQGSRETQYF. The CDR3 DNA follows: TGTGCTAGCAGCTTGGGGCAGGGTTCGCGGGAGACCCAGTACTTC.

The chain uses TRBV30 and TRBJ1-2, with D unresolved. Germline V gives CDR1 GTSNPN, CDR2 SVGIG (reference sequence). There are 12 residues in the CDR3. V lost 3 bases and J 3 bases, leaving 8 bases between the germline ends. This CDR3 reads CAWRDGYYGYTF. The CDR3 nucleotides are TGTGCCTGGAGGGACGGTTACTATGGCTACACCTTC.

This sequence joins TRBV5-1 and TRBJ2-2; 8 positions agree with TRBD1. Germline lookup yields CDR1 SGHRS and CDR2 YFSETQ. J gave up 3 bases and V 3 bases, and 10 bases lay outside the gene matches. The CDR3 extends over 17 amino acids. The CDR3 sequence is CASSWRPQGEDTGELFF. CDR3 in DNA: TGCGCCAGCAGCTGGAGACCACAGGGGGAGGACACCGGGGAGCTGTTTTTT.

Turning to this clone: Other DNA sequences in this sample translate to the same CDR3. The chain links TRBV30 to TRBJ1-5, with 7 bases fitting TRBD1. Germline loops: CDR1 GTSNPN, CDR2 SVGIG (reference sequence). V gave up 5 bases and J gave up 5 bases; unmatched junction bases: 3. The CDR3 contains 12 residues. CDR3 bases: TGTGCCTGGGGAGACAGGGATCAGCCCCAGCATTTT. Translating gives CAWGDRDQPQHF.